This T cell receptor beta chain was captured by sequencing in a study of T cells in Graves' hyperthyroidism and ophthalmopathy. The source material, RNA transcripts, was used to amplify TCR beta CDR3 regions. Using the HTBI primer set, a first-round RT-PCR was run on the TCR CDR3. TCRdb reprocessed the multiplex PCR reads via MiXCR and lists one record per CDR3 protein. The repertoire holds approximately 380,000 distinct CDR3 sequences, about 19% seen once, with 3.7% in the top ten. Many counts were recorded for this clonotype. Germline V gene data show CDR1 as SGDLS and CDR2 as YYNGEE. CDR3 length: 18 residues. V lost 4 bases to trimming and J lost 7 bases, with 27 bases between them.

The sample was blood. The V call is TRBV9, the J call TRBJ1-3; D remains ambiguous. The clonotype was recovered from a woman aged 18 to 35 with Graves' hyperthyroidism. The CDR3, as DNA: TGTGCCAGCAGCCCCCTCGGGTCACTTAACCATGTAGGGAACACCATATATTTT. This translates into CASSPLGSLNHVGNTIYF.